This T cell receptor beta chain appears in the sequencing data of a study of blood T cells in healthy people across ages. The table lists this clonotype with a few counts. Alongside a J-beta primer mix, a sample-barcoded 5' primer served in a second PCR lasting roughly 7 to 11 cycles. TCRdb passed the 5' RACE reads through MiXCR, listing each CDR3 protein once. This table has 1.5 million to 1.9 million distinct CDR3 sequences, roughly 43% appearing once. Every sample yielded at least 6.5 million isolated PBMCs. This sequence originates from a woman aged 18-29 years in good health. The sequenced material came from blood.

The CDR3 DNA is TGCGCCAGCAGCAATTTACAGGGTAGGAGCAATCAGCCCCAGCATTTT. It specifies CASSNLQGRSNQPQHF. The chain has TRBV4-1 and TRBJ1-5; TRBD1 might be the D (6 bases). V was shortened by 5 bases and J by 1 base, with 15 bases between the two germline ends. There are 16 residues in the CDR3. The germline CDR1 and CDR2 sequences are MGHRA and YSYEKL.